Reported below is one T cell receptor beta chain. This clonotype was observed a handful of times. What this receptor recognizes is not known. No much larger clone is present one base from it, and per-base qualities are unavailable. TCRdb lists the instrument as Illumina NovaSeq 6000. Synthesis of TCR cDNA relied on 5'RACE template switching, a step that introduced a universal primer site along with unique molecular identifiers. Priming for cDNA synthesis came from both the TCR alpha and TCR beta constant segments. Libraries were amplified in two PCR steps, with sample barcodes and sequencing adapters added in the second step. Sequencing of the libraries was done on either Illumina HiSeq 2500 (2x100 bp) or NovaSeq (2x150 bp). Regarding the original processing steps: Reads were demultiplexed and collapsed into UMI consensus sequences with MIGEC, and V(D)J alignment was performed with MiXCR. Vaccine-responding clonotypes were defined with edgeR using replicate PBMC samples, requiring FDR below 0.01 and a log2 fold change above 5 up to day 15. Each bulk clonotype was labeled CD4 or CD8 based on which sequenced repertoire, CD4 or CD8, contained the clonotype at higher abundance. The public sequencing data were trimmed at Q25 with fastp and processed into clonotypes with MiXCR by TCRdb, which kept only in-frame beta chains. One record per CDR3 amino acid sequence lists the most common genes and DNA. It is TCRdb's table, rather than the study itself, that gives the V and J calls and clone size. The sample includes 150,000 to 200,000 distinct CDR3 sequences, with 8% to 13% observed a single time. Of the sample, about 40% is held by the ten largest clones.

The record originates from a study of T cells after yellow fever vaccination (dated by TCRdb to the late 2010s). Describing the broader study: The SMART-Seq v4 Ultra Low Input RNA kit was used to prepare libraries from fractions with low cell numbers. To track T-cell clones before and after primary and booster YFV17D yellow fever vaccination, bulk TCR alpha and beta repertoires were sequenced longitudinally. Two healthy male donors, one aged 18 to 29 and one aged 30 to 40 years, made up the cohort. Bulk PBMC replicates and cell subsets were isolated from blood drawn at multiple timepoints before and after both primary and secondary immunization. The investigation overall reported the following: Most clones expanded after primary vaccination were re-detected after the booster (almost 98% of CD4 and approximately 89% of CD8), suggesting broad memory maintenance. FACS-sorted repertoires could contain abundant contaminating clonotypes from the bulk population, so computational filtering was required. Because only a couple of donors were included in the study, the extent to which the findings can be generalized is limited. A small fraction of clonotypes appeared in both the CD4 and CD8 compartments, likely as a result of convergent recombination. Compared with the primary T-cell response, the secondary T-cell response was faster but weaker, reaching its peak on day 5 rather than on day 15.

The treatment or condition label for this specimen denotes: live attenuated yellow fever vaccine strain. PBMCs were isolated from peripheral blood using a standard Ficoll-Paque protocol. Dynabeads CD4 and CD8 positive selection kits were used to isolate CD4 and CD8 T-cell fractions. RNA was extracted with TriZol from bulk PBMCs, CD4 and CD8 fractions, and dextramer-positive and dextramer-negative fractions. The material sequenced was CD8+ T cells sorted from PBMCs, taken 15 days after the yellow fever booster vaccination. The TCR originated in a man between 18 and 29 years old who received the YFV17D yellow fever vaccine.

The CDR3 protein is CASSHPPSGEQETQYF. The nucleotide sequence reads as follows: TGCGCCAGCAGCCACCCTCCTAGCGGGGAACAAGAGACCCAGTACTTC. Rearrangement joined TRBV4-1 to TRBJ2-5, with TRBD2 matching 9 junction bases. At the junction V is shortened by 3 bases and J by 2 bases; bases outside the gene matches: 7. The CDR3 starts with the cysteine, ends with the phenylalanine, and has 16 residues. This entry keeps only the CDR3 DNA: 48 bases, framed from base 1. From the germline V gene, CDR1 is MGHRA and CDR2 is YSYEKL.